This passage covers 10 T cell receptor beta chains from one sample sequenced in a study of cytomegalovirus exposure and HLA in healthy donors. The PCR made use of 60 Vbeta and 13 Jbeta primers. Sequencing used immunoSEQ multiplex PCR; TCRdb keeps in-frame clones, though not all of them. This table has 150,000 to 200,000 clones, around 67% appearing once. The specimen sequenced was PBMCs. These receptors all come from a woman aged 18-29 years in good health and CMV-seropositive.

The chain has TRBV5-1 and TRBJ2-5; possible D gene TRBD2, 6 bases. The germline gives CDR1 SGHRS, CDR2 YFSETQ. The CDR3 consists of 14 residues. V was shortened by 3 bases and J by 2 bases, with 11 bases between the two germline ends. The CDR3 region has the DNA TGCGCCAGCAGCTCGGGGAGGTGGCAAGAGACCCAGTACTTC. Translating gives CASSSGRWQETQYF.

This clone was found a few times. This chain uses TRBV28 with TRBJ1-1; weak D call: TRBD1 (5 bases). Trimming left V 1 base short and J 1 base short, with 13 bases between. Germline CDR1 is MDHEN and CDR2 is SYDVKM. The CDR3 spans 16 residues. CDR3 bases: TGTGCCAGCAGTTTATACCCATGGGGCACGAACACTGAAGCTTTCTTT. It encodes CASSLYPWGTNTEAFF.

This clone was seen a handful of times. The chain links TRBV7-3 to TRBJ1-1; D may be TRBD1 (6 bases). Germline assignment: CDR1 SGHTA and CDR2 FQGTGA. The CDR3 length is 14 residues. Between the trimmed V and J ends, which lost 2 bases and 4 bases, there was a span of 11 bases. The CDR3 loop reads CASSLRPGVTEAFF. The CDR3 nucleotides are TGTGCCAGCAGCTTACGTCCAGGGGTCACTGAAGCTTTCTTT.

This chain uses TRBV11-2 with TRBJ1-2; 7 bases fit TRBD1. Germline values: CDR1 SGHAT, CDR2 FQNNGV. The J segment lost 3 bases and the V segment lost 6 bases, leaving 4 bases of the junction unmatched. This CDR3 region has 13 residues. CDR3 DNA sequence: TGTGCCAGCAGAGTAACAGGGGACTATGGCTACACCTTC. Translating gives CASRVTGDYGYTF.

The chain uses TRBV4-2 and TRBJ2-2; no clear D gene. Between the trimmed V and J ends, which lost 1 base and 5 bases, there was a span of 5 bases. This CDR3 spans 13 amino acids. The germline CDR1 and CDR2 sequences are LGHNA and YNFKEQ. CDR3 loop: CASSQGSTGELFF. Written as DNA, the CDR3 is TGTGCCAGCAGCCAAGGTTCGACCGGGGAGCTGTTTTTT.

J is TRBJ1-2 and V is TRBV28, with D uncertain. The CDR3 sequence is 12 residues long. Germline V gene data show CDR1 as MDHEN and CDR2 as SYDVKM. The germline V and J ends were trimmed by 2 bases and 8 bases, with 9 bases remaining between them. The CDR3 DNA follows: TGTGCCAGCAGTTTAGTGCTAAAGGGCTACACCTTC. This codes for CASSLVLKGYTF.

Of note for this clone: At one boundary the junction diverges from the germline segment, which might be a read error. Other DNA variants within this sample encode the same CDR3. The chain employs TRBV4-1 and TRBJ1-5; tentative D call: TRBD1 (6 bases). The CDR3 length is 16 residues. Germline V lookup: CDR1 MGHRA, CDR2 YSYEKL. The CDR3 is CASSQSGGGRHQPQHF. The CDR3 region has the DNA TGTGCCAGCAGCCAGAGTGGCGGGGGGCGACATCAGCCCCAGCATTTT.

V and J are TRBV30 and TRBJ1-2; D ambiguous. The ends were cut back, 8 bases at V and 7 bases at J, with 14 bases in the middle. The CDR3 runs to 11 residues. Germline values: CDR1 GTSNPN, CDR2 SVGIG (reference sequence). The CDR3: CARYGEGGYTF. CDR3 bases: TGTGCCCGGTACGGGGAAGGTGGCTACACCTTC.

CDR3 loop: CASSLAPGRGTEAFF. CDR3 nucleotides: TGCGCCAGCAGCTTGGCCCCAGGGAGGGGTACTGAAGCTTTCTTT. The rearrangement joins TRBV5-1 to TRBJ1-1, with D maybe TRBD1 (5 bases). Germline assignment: CDR1 SGHRS and CDR2 YFSETQ. The V end was cut by 0 bases, the J end by 5 bases, with 14 bases between. This CDR3 comprises 15 residues.

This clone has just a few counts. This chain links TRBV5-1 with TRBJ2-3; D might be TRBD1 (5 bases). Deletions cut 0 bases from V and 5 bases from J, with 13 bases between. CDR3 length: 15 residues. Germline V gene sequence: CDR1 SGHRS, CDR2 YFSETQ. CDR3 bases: TGCGCCAGCAGCTTGGGTTTCAGGGCGATAGATACGCAGTATTTT. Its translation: CASSLGFRAIDTQYF.